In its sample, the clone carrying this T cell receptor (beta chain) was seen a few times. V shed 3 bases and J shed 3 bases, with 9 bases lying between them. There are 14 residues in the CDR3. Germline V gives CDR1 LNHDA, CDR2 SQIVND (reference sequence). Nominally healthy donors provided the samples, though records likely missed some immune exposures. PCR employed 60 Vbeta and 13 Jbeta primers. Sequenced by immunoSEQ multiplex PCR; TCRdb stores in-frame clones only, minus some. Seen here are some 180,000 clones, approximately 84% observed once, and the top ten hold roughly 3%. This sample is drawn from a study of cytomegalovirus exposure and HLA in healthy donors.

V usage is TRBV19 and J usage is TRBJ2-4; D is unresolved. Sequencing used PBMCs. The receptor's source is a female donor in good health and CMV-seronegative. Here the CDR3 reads CASSIWAGKNIQYF. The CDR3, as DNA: TGTGCCAGTAGTATTTGGGCTGGCAAAAACATTCAGTACTTC. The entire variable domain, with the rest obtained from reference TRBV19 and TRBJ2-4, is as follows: DGGITQSPKYLFRKEGQNVTLSCEQNLNHDAMYWYRQDPGQGLRLIYYSQIVNDFQKGDIAEGYSVSREKKESFPLTVTSAQKNPTAFYLCASSIWAGKNIQYFGAGTRLSVL.